This TCR beta chain was found in a study of blood T cell repertoires in COVID-19. Study-wide context: COVID-19 samples, acute and convalescent, were from the United States, Italy and Spain. Sample material is recorded as cDNA or gDNA derived from T cells, B-cell-depleted T cells, or PBMCs.

The CDR3 length is 16 residues. V lost 1 base, J lost 8 bases, and 8 bases stayed unmatched. Germline CDR1 reads LGHNA; CDR2 reads YSLEER. Repertoires were generated with immunoSEQ multiplex PCR, while TCRdb's copy carries only in-frame clones and drops some. The sample carries approximately 180,000 clones, around 80% recorded once. Membership in each cohort depended on participant-reported clinical history. This receptor was taken from a woman in her forties or fifties with acute COVID-19. The J gene is TRBJ1-6, the V gene TRBV4-3, with TRBD1 identical over 7 bases. Sequencing used PBMCs or T cells enriched from blood (not recorded which). CDR3 sequence (DNA): TGCGCCAGCAGCCAAGGCGCGACAGGGTCCGATTCACCCCTCCACTTT. Translated, it gives CASSQGATGSDSPLHF.